This entry lists 17 T cell receptor beta chains sequenced from one sample in a study of cytomegalovirus exposure and HLA in healthy donors. PCR used 60 Vbeta primers and 13 Jbeta primers. Profiling relied on immunoSEQ multiplex PCR, and the TCRdb table lists in-frame clones only, not all of them. The sample includes about 240,000 clones, about 81% seen only once; the top ten take 7% to 9%. The sequenced sample consisted of PBMCs. Receptor source: an older woman in good health and CMV-seropositive.

The chain is built from TRBV5-1 and TRBJ2-5; TRBD2 matches at 14 bases. J gave up 6 bases and V 3 bases, and 7 bases lay outside the gene matches. The CDR3 is 16 residues long. CDR1 is SGHRS, CDR2 YFSETQ, per germline. CDR3 nucleotide sequence: TGCGCCAGCAGCTCGGGGGGACTAGCGGGAGTTCAGACCCAGTACTTC. Its translation is CASSSGGLAGVQTQYF.

The chain couples TRBV10-3 to TRBJ2-7, with TRBD2 identical over 8 bases. The junction had 11 bases not matched to a gene; V was cut back by 6 bases and J by 7 bases. CDR3 size: 14 residues. Germline V CDR1 and CDR2: ENHRY, SYGVKD. The CDR3: CAIRIAGKGDEQYF. The CDR3, as DNA: TGTGCCATCAGAATAGCGGGAAAGGGTGATGAGCAGTACTTC.

The J gene is TRBJ1-4, the V gene TRBV19, with D unclear. The CDR3 has 13 residues. V lost 8 bases and J lost 8, with 15 bases in between. Germline CDR1 is LNHDA and CDR2 is SQIVND (reference sequence). DNA for the CDR3: TGTGCCAGTGGGCAGAGGGAAGGGGAAAAACTGTTTTTT. This translates into CASGQREGEKLFF.

J is TRBJ2-5 and V is TRBV6-4, with TRBD1 matching over 8 bases. Losses at the gene ends were 6 bases for V and 1 base for J; bases not matched to a gene: 1. The CDR3 totals 13 residues. Per the germline V gene, CDR1 is MRHNA and CDR2 is SNTAGT. CDR3 sequence reads: CASSRGPQETQYF. DNA of the CDR3: TGTGCCAGCAGCAGGGGGCCCCAAGAGACCCAGTACTTC.

V is TRBV18 and J is TRBJ2-7; maybe TRBD1 (6 bases). CDR1 is KGHSH, CDR2 LQKENI, per germline. This CDR3 has 15 residues. V lost 2 bases to trimming and J lost 3 bases, with 14 bases between them. As DNA, the CDR3 is TGTGCCAGCTCACCAGGATCGCAGGGGTTCTACGAGCAGTACTTC. Translated, it gives CASSPGSQGFYEQYF.

This sequence joins TRBV4-1 and TRBJ2-5; a weak D match, TRBD2 (5 bases). With 2 bases removed from V and 9 bases from J, the gap between germline ends came to 19 bases. Germline loops: CDR1 MGHRA, CDR2 YSYEKL. The CDR3 runs 15 residues. The CDR3 reads CASSQSVLGAGAQYF. DNA for the CDR3: TGCGCCAGCAGCCAATCGGTGTTGGGCGCCGGGGCCCAGTACTTC.

This clone was recorded a few times. The chain combines TRBV2 with TRBJ2-5; tentative D call: TRBD1 (6 bases). Germline V gene data show CDR1 as SNHLY and CDR2 as FYNNEI. The V gene lost 6 bases and the J gene lost 0 bases, with 14 bases spanning the gap. The CDR3 loop spans 15 amino acids. For the CDR3, the DNA is TGTGCCAGCAGGTACAACAGGGCGAACCAAGAGACCCAGTACTTC. Translated, it gives CASRYNRANQETQYF. The complete variable domain, with remaining parts taken from reference TRBV2 and TRBJ2-5, reads EPEVTQTPSHQVTQMGQEVILRCVPISNHLYFYWYRQILGQKVEFLVSFYNNEISEKSEIFDDQFSVERPDGSNFTLKIRSTKLEDSAMYFCASRYNRANQETQYFGPGTRLLVL.

Details on this clone: Distinct nucleotide sequences in the sample also encode this CDR3. The rearrangement uses TRBV9 and TRBJ1-1, with D perhaps TRBD1 (6 bases). Looked up from germline, CDR1 is SGDLS and CDR2 is YYNGEE. Trimming removed 0 bases from V and 0 bases from J, with 9 bases in between. The CDR3 loop spans 15 amino acids. The DNA for the CDR3 is TGTGCCAGCAGCGTAGAGGGGGGGTTGAACACTGAAGCTTTCTTT. Translating it yields CASSVEGGLNTEAFF.

Remarks on this clone: The junction and the germline gene differ at one end; a read error may be behind it. The J gene is TRBJ2-1, the V gene TRBV7-9; maybe TRBD1 (5 bases). The CDR3 consists of 12 residues. Per germline, CDR1 SEHNR and CDR2 FQNEAQ (reference sequence). The CDR3 DNA reads TGTTCCAGCAGCTACAGGTTCCATGAGCAGTTCTTC. Its protein product is CSSSYRFHEQFF.

The rearrangement uses TRBV5-1 and TRBJ2-3; 7 bases map to TRBD1. Germline V gives CDR1 SGHRS, CDR2 YFSETQ. V lost 0 bases, J lost 0 bases, and 7 bases stayed unmatched. CDR3 length: 17 residues. CDR3 sequence reads: CASSLDRDSPSTDTQYF. The CDR3, as DNA: TGCGCCAGCAGCTTGGACCGGGACAGCCCTAGCACAGATACGCAGTATTTT.

V usage is TRBV5-1 and J usage is TRBJ2-5; TRBD2 matches at 10 bases. V lost 0 bases to trimming and J lost 5 bases; unmatched junction nucleotides: 4. Germline V gives CDR1 SGHRS, CDR2 YFSETQ. The CDR3 covers 15 residues. The DNA for the CDR3 is TGCGCCAGCAGCTTGGCCTCAGCGGGAGGGGAGACCCAGTACTTC. It translates to CASSLASAGGETQYF. Based on the CDR3 plus reference TRBV5-1 and TRBJ2-5, the full variable domain is KAGVTQTPRYLIKTRGQQVTLSCSPISGHRSVSWYQQTPGQGLQFLFEYFSETQRNKGNFPGRFSGRQFSNSRSEMNVSTLELGDSALYLCASSLASAGGETQYFGPGTRLLVL.

A word on this clone: The same CDR3 is also encoded by other DNA sequences in this sample. J is TRBJ2-2 and V is TRBV7-3; tentatively, D is TRBD2 (6 bases). The CDR3 covers 13 residues. Germline CDR1 reads SGHTA; CDR2 reads FQGTGA. Trimming took off 5 bases at V and 4 bases at J, with 8 bases between the two ends. CDR3 region: CASSRSGTGELFF. CDR3 DNA: TGTGCCAGCAGCCGTAGCGGCACCGGGGAGCTGTTTTTT.

V gene TRBV11-2 combines with J gene TRBJ2-7, with 9 bases fitting TRBD2. Germline V gene data show CDR1 as SGHAT and CDR2 as FQNNGV. This CDR3 has 17 residues. J gave up 2 bases and V 2 bases, and 10 bases lay outside the gene matches. DNA for the CDR3: TGTGCCAGCAGCTTACTACCTGGCGGGAGGGCCACCTACGAGCAGTACTTC. This gives the protein CASSLLPGGRATYEQYF.

The chain carries TRBV5-5 and TRBJ1-2; 9 bases match TRBD1. The germline V gene encodes CDR1 SGHKS and CDR2 YYEKEE (reference sequence). The CDR3 totals 17 residues. Trimming at V came to 4 bases and at J to 4 bases, leaving 14 bases not matched to a gene. The CDR3: CASSPATGGTLSYGYTF. The CDR3 nucleotides are TGTGCCAGCAGCCCCGCGACAGGGGGAACATTGAGCTATGGCTACACCTTC.

This sequence joins TRBV5-1 and TRBJ2-3; 10 bases are a match to TRBD1. Germline V gives CDR1 SGHRS, CDR2 YFSETQ. J lost 4 bases, V lost 3 bases, and 8 bases had no gene match. This CDR3 is built from 16 residues. The CDR3 sequence: CASSWAGTGEADTQYF. The CDR3 DNA reads as TGCGCCAGCAGCTGGGCCGGGACAGGGGAGGCAGATACGCAGTATTTT.

The V and J genes are TRBV5-1 and TRBJ1-4; maybe TRBD1 (6 bases). With 4 bases removed from V and 7 bases from J, the gap between germline ends came to 17 bases. Germline CDR1 reads SGHRS; CDR2 reads YFSETQ. This CDR3 region has 15 residues. CDR3 coding DNA: TGCGCCAGCAGCCTCTCAGGGGTTCAAGTTGAAAAACTGTTTTTT. It specifies CASSLSGVQVEKLFF. The whole variable domain, remainder taken from reference TRBV5-1 and TRBJ1-4, is KAGVTQTPRYLIKTRGQQVTLSCSPISGHRSVSWYQQTPGQGLQFLFEYFSETQRNKGNFPGRFSGRQFSNSRSEMNVSTLELGDSALYLCASSLSGVQVEKLFFGSGTQLSVL.

This clone was counted a few times. V gene TRBV29-1 combines with J gene TRBJ2-2, with a possible D match to TRBD1 (6 bases). This CDR3 is 13 amino acids long. The ends were cut back, 7 bases at V and 1 base at J, with 10 bases in the middle. Germline V gene data show CDR1 as SQVTM and CDR2 as ANQGSEA. CDR3 protein: CSGVTGNTGELFF. In DNA form, the CDR3 reads TGCAGCGGAGTGACAGGGAACACCGGGGAGCTGTTTTTT.